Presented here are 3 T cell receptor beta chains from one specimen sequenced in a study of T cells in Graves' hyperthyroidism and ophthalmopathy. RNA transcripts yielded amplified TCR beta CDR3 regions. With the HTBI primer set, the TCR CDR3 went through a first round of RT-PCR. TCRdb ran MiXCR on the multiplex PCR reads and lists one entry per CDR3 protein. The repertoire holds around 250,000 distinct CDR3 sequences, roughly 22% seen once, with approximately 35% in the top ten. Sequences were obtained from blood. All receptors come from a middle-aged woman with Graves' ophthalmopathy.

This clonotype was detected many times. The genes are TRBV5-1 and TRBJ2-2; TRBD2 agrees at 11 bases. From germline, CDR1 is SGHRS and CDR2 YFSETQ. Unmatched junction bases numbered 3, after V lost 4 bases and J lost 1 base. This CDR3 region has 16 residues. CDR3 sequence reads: CASSTLAGGNTGELFF. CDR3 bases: TGCGCCAGCAGCACCCTAGCGGGAGGGAACACCGGGGAGCTGTTTTTT.

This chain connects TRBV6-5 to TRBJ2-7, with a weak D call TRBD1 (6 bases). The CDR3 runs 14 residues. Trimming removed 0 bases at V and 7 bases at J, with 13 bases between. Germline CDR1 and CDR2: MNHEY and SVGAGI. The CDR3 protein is CASSYSGQSREQYF. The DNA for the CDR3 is TGTGCCAGCAGTTACTCCGGACAGTCGCGGGAGCAGTACTTC.

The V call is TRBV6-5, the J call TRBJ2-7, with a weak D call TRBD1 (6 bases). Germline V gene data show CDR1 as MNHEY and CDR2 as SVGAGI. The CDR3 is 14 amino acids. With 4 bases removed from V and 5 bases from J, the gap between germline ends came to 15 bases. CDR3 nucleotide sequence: TGTGCCAGCAGTTGGACAGACCCATTGAACGAGCAGTACTTC. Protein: CASSWTDPLNEQYF.